This TCR beta chain was recovered during a study of human T cells and chemical hapten exposure. Germline CDR1 and CDR2: LGHDT and YNNKEL (reference sequence). V lost 8 bases to trimming and J lost 0 bases, with 14 bases between them. The length of the CDR3 is 14 residues. About this clonotype itself: No conserved phenylalanine or tryptophan ends this CDR3, so it is likely a read error.

The time point: patch test 1, 2 weeks after DPC sensitization. Documented treatment: therapeutic diphenylcyclopropenone sensitization with weekly scalp DPC. TCRdb re-analysed the RACE reads in MiXCR, keeping a single row per CDR3 protein. The sample consists of 95,000 to 130,000 distinct CDR3 sequences, 9.5% to 13% of them appearing once. This sequence was found in a woman between 50 and 59 years old with alopecia areata. Some clones in this sample may be carry-over from other donors' samples. The specimen was whole blood, collected in connection with sensitization to the hapten diphenylcyclopropenone (DPC). The chain is built from TRBV3-1 and TRBJ2-7; D might be TRBD2 (5 bases). The CDR3 region is CASGRVGRSYEQYS. CDR3 sequence (DNA): TGTGCCAGCGGGAGAGTAGGGCGCTCCTACGAGCAGTACTCC.